What follows are 6 T cell receptor beta chains derived from one specimen sequenced in a study of early T cells in non-severe SARS-CoV-2 infection. TCRdb re-derived calls from the 5' RACE reads in MiXCR, one entry per CDR3 protein. The repertoire has some 40,000 distinct CDR3 sequences, roughly 5% of them found once; the top ten carry 4.8%. Sequencing was carried out using whole blood. The origin of the receptors is an adult who was a healthcare worker with PCR-confirmed SARS-CoV-2 infection or an uninfected control (not recorded which).

The rearrangement uses TRBV18 and TRBJ2-3, with no clear D. The CDR3 runs 15 residues. Between the trimmed V and J ends, which lost 3 bases and 2 bases, there was a span of 12 bases. Germline V gives CDR1 KGHSH, CDR2 LQKENI. CDR3 loop: CASSPVLTATDTQYF. The CDR3 coding sequence is TGTGCCAGCTCACCCGTATTGACCGCCACAGATACGCAGTATTTT.

The chain is built from TRBV6-5 and TRBJ2-1; 13 nucleotides align to TRBD2. The CDR3 loop spans 15 amino acids. CDR1 is MNHEY and CDR2 is SVGAGI in the germline V gene. With V trimmed by 5 bases and J by 7 bases, 5 bases remained unmatched. For the CDR3, the DNA is TGTGCCAGCAGTCCGGGACTAGCGGGGAAAAATGAGCAGTTCTTC. Its protein product is CASSPGLAGKNEQFF.

This clonotype showed up just a few times. This rearrangement joins TRBV27 to TRBJ2-2; the D is unclear. This CDR3 has 13 residues. V was trimmed by 0 bases and J by 5 bases, leaving 4 bases between them. Germline CDR1 reads MNHEY; CDR2 reads SMNVEV (reference sequence). CDR3 nucleotide sequence: TGTGCCAGCAGTTTATCCGGGACCGGGGAGCTGTTTTTT. Its protein product is CASSLSGTGELFF.

This clonotype was counted ten times or more. The chain couples TRBV6-5 to TRBJ1-5; D may be TRBD1 (5 bases). The CDR3 is made up of 14 amino acids. V lost 6 bases and J 2 bases, leaving 11 bases between the germline ends. Germline-derived CDR1 and CDR2 are MNHEY and SVGAGI. The CDR3 here is CASSPGFGNQPQHF. CDR3 coding DNA: TGTGCCAGCAGCCCAGGGTTTGGCAATCAGCCCCAGCATTTT.

The CDR3 DNA is TGCAGTGCTGTAGGTCAATTGGGGACAGGGCCAACCACAGATACGCAGTATTTT. Its protein product is CSAVGQLGTGPTTDTQYF. The chain carries TRBV20-1 and TRBJ2-3; 9 bases fit TRBD1. V shed 5 bases and J 2 bases; nucleotides not matched to a gene: 17. Germline CDR1 reads DFQATT; CDR2 reads SNEGSKA (reference sequence). The CDR3 runs to 18 residues.

This clonotype was counted many times. The V gene is TRBV10-3, the J gene TRBJ2-7; D gene uncertain. Trimming removed 3 bases from V and 0 bases from J, with 9 bases in between. The CDR3 totals 14 residues. Germline V gene lookup returns CDR1 ENHRY and CDR2 SYGVKD. The CDR3: CAISDSSSSYEQYF. The DNA for the CDR3 is TGTGCCATCAGTGACTCCTCCAGCTCCTACGAGCAGTACTTC.